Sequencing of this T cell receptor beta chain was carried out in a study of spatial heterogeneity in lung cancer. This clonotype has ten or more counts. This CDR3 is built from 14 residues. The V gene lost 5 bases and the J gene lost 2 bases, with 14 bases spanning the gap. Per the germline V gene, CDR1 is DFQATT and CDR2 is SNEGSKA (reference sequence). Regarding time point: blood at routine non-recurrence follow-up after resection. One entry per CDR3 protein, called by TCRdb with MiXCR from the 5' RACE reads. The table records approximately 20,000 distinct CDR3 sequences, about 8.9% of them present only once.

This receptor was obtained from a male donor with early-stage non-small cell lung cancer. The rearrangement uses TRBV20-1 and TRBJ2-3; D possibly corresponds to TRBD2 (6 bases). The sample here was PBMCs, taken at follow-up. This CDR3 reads CSARDFTYTDTQYF. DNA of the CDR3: TGCAGTGCTCGGGACTTTACCTACACAGATACGCAGTATTTT.